This entry describes one T cell receptor (beta chain). Its antigen is still unknown. Profiled with immunoSEQ multiplex PCR; TCRdb holds only in-frame clones, not every one. The data show about 21,000 clones, with approximately 80% seen just once and under 4% held by the top ten. The data stem from a study of tumor-infiltrating lymphocytes in localized non-small cell lung cancer. Study as a whole: Each patient gave resected tumor and non-adjacent uninvolved lung tissue.

Germline V lookup: CDR1 SNHLY, CDR2 FYNNEI. With 6 bases clipped from V and 5 bases from J, the junction kept 3 bases outside the gene matches. The length of the CDR3 is 14 residues. Study-wide points: IM1 and IM2 tumors showed no difference in T-cell fraction. Compared with uninvolved lung, tumors showed higher T cell infiltration by TCRbeta sequencing. Technical variation could not be separated from intratumor heterogeneity here.

Material: lung tumor tissue. This TCR was sampled from a human donor with non-small cell lung cancer. The chain carries TRBV2 and TRBJ1-5; 11 bases align to TRBD1. The DNA for the CDR3 is TGTGCCAGCAGGGACAGGGGGCGAGATCAGCCCCAGCATTTT. Amino acid sequence: CASRDRGRDQPQHF.